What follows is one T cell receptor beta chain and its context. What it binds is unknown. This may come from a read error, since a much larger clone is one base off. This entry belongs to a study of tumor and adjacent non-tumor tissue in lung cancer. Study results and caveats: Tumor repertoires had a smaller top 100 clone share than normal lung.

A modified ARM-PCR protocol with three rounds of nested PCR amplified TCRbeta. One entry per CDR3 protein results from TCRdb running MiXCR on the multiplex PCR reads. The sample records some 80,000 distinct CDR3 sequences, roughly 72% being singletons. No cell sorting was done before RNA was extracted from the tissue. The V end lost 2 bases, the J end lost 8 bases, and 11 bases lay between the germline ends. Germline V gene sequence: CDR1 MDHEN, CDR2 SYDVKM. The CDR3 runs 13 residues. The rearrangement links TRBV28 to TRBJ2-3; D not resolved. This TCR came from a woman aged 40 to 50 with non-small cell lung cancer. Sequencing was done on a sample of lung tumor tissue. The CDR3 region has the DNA TGTGCCAGCAGTTTAACGGCCGTCGTTACGCAGTATTTT. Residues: CASSLTAVVTQYF.